These 5 T cell receptor beta chains share one sample of origin, sequenced in a study of T cells in Graves' hyperthyroidism and ophthalmopathy. Amplified TCR beta CDR3 regions derived from RNA transcripts. The TCR CDR3 was amplified in a first-round RT-PCR using the HTBI primer set. TCRdb analysed the multiplex PCR reads with MiXCR anew, one entry per CDR3 protein. There are a few hundred thousand distinct CDR3 sequences in the sample; roughly a sixth occur only once, and roughly 18% lies in the top ten. Sequenced input: blood. The receptors were gathered from a woman between 18 and 29 years old with Graves' ophthalmopathy.

This clonotype was observed a few times. The V and J genes are TRBV28 and TRBJ2-7, with 11 bases lining up with TRBD2. With V trimmed by 5 bases and J by 6 bases, 24 bases remained unmatched. This CDR3 comprises 20 residues. The V gene's germline CDR1 is MDHEN and CDR2 SYDVKM. The CDR3 spells CASSIPMHVLAGASDIEQYF. Here the CDR3 DNA reads TGTGCCAGCAGTATCCCGATGCACGTACTAGCGGGAGCTTCCGATATCGAGCAGTACTTC. Based on the CDR3 plus reference TRBV28 and TRBJ2-7, the full variable domain is DVKVTQSSRYLVKRTGEKVFLECVQDMDHENMFWYRQDPGLGLRLIYFSYDVKMKEKGDIPEGYSVSREKKERFSLILESASTNQTSMYLCASSIPMHVLAGASDIEQYFGPGTRLTVT.

The rearrangement uses TRBV4-2 and TRBJ2-5, with D possibly matching TRBD2 (5 bases). Germline CDR1 reads LGHNA; CDR2 reads YNFKEQ. The CDR3 spans 16 residues. V was clipped by 1 base and J by 7 bases, with 19 bases between them. The CDR3 protein is CASSQGGTSGLWTQYF. The CDR3 coding sequence is TGTGCCAGCAGCCAAGGTGGAACTAGTGGGCTGTGGACCCAGTACTTC.

The chain has TRBV10-3 and TRBJ2-2, with 12 bases that match TRBD1. V was pared by 6 bases and J by 6 bases, with 5 bases of the junction left unmatched. This CDR3 is built from 15 residues. Germline V gene sequence: CDR1 ENHRY, CDR2 SYGVKD. The CDR3 loop reads CAISPGTGGSGELFF. For the CDR3, the DNA is TGTGCCATCAGCCCCGGGACAGGGGGCTCCGGGGAGCTGTTTTTT.

This clonotype has only a few counts. No conserved phenylalanine or tryptophan is present at the end of the CDR3, so a read error is the likely explanation. V gene TRBV7-2 combines with J gene TRBJ2-7, with 9 positions matching TRBD2. Trimming at V came to 5 bases and at J to 0 bases, leaving 11 bases not matched to a gene. The germline V gene has CDR1 SGHTA and CDR2 FQGNSA. The CDR3 length is 17 residues. The CDR3 loop is CASSRLLAGTFSYEQYL. In DNA, the CDR3 is TGTGCCAGCAGCCGGCTTCTAGCGGGGACATTCTCCTACGAGCAGTACCTC.

The chain carries TRBV30 and TRBJ1-1; TRBD1 aligns across 7 bases. Germline values: CDR1 GTSNPN, CDR2 SVGIG (reference sequence). The CDR3 loop spans 15 amino acids. After removal of 4 bases from V and 1 base from J, the junction contained 9 bases not matched to a gene. CDR3 DNA: TGTGCCTGGATACAGCCGGACAGGCAGAACACTGAAGCTTTCTTT. Amino acid sequence: CAWIQPDRQNTEAFF.